What follows describes a single TCR beta chain. Clones were sequenced by immunoSEQ multiplex PCR, and TCRdb holds only the in-frame ones, with some missing. The sample includes some 46,000 clones, roughly 94% of them seen just once. These data are taken from a study of graft-versus-host responses after intestinal transplantation. This sequence was found in a human patient who received an intestinal transplant, so some T cells may come from the graft donor. The specimen comprised PBMCs, sampled about 320 days after intestinal transplant.

This CDR3 reads CASNLLAGVLEQYF. The CDR3 region has the DNA TGTGCCAGCAACCTGCTAGCGGGAGTCTTGGAGCAGTACTTC. The chain combines TRBV6-1 with TRBJ2-7; 10 bases line up with TRBD2. V lost 7 bases to trimming and J lost 7 bases; unmatched junction nucleotides: 10. The length of the CDR3 is 14 residues. CDR1 is MNHNS and CDR2 is SASEGT in the germline V gene.